A selection of T cell receptor beta chains follows, all from one sample in a study of blood T cell repertoires in COVID-19. Assay used: immunoSEQ multiplex PCR; TCRdb lists only in-frame clones, some missing. The data contain a few hundred thousand clones, more than 75% of them singletons. Material for sequencing was peripheral blood. All receptors derive from a man between 50 and 59 years old with acute or convalescent COVID-19. CDR3s include the opening cysteine and the closing phenylalanine or tryptophan. The D gene is left open where the match is weak.

D gene	J gene	V gene	CDR3 protein
TRBD1	TRBJ1-4	TRBV2	CASRFGQGASEKLFF
TRBD1	TRBJ1-2	TRBV5-1	CASSPGQGYYGYTF
-	TRBJ1-4	TRBV19	CASRDTHEKLFF
-	TRBJ1-6	TRBV5-1	CASSPWGVNSPLHF
-	TRBJ2-7	TRBV2	CASRFREDISSYEQYF
-	TRBJ1-2	TRBV12-3/TRBV12-4	CASAGHYGYTF
-	TRBJ2-7	TRBV15	CATSRDRGWNEQYF
-	TRBJ1-5	TRBV2	CASSELGLRQPQHF
-	TRBJ1-5	TRBV19	CGNRFNQPQHF
TRBD2	TRBJ2-1	TRBV9	CASSGVAGGRGEQFF
-	TRBJ1-1	TRBV7-6	CASSLAQGQGNTEAFF
-	TRBJ2-1	TRBV19	CASSPYPGQSSYNEQFF
-	TRBJ1-2	TRBV21-1	CASSKAVRRGHYGYTF
TRBD1	TRBJ1-1	TRBV19	CASHRGPGNTEAFF
-	TRBJ1-1	TRBV6-4	CASSAAGGTEAFF
TRBD1	TRBJ1-5	TRBV27	CASSMGQGKGQPQHF
-	TRBJ2-7	TRBV12-3/TRBV12-4	CASSRTVTYEQYF
TRBD2	TRBJ2-1	TRBV6-5	CASTPGLGYNEQFF
-	TRBJ1-2	TRBV10-3	CAISESSSNYGYTF
TRBD1	TRBJ2-3	TRBV11-2	CASSLRTGWADTQYF
-	TRBJ1-4	TRBV5-1	CASSFQGEKLFF
TRBD1	TRBJ2-5	TRBV7-3	CASSPGTGRGETQYF
-	TRBJ2-7	TRBV2	CASSEGRGGKQYF
TRBD1	TRBJ2-3	TRBV6-5	CASSIGQGRTDTQYF
-	TRBJ1-5	TRBV29-1	CSVAQQINQPQHF
-	TRBJ2-7	TRBV6-6	CASTPDSSSYEQYF
TRBD1	TRBJ1-2	TRBV6-5	CASRATGGGYGYTF
TRBD1	TRBJ1-1	TRBV15	CATSGTAKDMNTEAFF
-	TRBJ1-1	TRBV5-1	CASRGPGGTEAFF
-	TRBJ1-3	TRBV9	CASSVRSSGNTIYF
-	TRBJ1-4	TRBV2	CASTSQAPGVEKLFF
-	TRBJ2-7	TRBV27	CASSPSGNVAYEQYF
TRBD2	TRBJ2-5	TRBV15	CATSRVLAGGYLPETQYF
TRBD2	TRBJ2-3	TRBV11-2	CASSSGSGGYYTQYF
TRBD1	TRBJ2-1	TRBV18	CASSLGQDINEQFF